This T cell receptor (beta chain) was obtained from a study of beta chain features in type 1 diabetes. It was one heparinised blood draw, averaging around 120 mL, that each donor gave. Each sorted population was over 98% pure. Germline V CDR1 and CDR2: MNHNS, SASEGT. The ends were cut back, 5 bases at V and 4 bases at J, with 11 bases in the middle. The CDR3 is 13 amino acids. Remarks on this clone: Its antigen remains unidentified.

Study results and limitations: Moderate but significant shortening of TCRB CDR3s was recorded in all four CD4+ subsets from Type 1 diabetes patients.

Of the isolated RNA, all was reverse transcribed, and so the sequenced material was expressed TCRB transcripts. Method: immunoSEQ multiplex PCR; TCRdb's copy keeps in-frame clones and lacks some. The sample includes 300,000 to 350,000 clones, roughly 14% of them seen just once. The V call is TRBV6-1, the J call TRBJ1-1; D gene ambiguous. This TCR was sampled from a woman aged 18-29 years with type 1 diabetes. What was sequenced was naive CD4+ T cells from blood. DNA of the CDR3: TGTGCCAGCAGTCCCCAAGGAGGCACTGAAGCTTTCTTT. It codes for CASSPQGGTEAFF.